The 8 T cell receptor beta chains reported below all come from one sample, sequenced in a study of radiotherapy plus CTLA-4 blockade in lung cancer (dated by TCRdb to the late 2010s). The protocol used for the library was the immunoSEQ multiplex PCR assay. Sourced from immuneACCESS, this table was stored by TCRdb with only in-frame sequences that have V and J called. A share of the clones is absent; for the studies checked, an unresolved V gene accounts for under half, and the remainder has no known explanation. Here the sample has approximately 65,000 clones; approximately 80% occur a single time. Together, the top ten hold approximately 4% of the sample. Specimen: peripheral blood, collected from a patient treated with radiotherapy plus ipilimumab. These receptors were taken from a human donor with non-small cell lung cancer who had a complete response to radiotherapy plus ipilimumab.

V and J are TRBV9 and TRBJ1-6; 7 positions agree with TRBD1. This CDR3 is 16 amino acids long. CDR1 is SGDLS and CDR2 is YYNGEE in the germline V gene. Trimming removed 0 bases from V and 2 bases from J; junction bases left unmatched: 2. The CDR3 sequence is CASSVEGAAYNSPLHF. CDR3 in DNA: TGTGCCAGCAGCGTAGAGGGGGCTGCCTATAATTCACCCCTCCACTTT.

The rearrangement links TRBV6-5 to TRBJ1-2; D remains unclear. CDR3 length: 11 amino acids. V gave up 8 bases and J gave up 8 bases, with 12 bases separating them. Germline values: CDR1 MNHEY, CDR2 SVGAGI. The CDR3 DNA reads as TGTGCCAGCCAAAGTGGGAGGGGCTACACCTTC. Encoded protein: CASQSGRGYTF.

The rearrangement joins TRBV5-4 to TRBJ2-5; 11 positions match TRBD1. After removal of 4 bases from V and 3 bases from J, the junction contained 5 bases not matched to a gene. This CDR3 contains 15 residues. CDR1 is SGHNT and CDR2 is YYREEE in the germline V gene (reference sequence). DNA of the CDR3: TGTGCCAGCAGCCGGGACAGGGGGAATGAAGAGACCCAGTACTTC. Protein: CASSRDRGNEETQYF.

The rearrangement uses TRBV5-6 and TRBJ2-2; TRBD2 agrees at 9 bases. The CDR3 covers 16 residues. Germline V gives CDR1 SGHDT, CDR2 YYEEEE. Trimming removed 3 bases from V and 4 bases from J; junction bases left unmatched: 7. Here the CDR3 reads CASSYYSGSVTGELFF. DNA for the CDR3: TGTGCCAGCAGCTACTATAGCGGGAGTGTCACCGGGGAGCTGTTTTTT.

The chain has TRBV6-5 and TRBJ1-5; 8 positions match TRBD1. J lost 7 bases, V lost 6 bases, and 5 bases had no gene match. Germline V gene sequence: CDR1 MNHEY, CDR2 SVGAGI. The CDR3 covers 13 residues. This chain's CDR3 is CASRTDREQPQHF. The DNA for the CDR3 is TGTGCCAGCAGAACGGACAGGGAACAGCCCCAGCATTTT.

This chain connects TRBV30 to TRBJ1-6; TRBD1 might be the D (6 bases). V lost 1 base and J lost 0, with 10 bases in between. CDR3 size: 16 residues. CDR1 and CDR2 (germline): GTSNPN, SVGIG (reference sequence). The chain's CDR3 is CAWSGTGSSYNSPLHF. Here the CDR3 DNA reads TGTGCCTGGAGTGGCACAGGGAGCTCCTATAATTCACCCCTCCACTTT.

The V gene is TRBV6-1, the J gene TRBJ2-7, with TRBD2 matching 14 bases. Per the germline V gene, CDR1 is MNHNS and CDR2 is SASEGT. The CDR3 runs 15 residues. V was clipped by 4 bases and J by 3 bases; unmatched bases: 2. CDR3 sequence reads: CASSAGTSGSYEQYV. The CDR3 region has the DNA TGTGCCAGCAGTGCAGGGACTAGCGGGAGCTACGAGCAGTACGTC.

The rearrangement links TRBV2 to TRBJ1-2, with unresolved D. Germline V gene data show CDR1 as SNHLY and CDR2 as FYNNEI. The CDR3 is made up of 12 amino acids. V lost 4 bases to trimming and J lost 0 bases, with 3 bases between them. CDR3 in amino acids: CASSGSNYGYTF. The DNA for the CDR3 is TGTGCCAGCAGTGGGTCTAACTATGGCTACACCTTC.